The sequence of this T cell receptor (beta chain) was determined in a study of OX40 agonist ivuxolimab in advanced cancers. Study summary: Mean age about 60 years, range about 20 to 90; 82.7% male. Study results and caveats: In general, CD8+ T cells held more expanded clones than CD4+ did, on average.

The CDR3 is 15 residues long. The V gene's germline CDR1 is MNHEY and CDR2 SVGAGI. Trimming took off 3 bases at V and 0 bases at J, with 11 bases between the two ends. A note on this clone: Its antigen is as yet unknown.

Measured with immunoSEQ multiplex PCR; TCRdb has only the in-frame clones, and not every one. The table includes about 42,000 clones, 70% to 90% detected once. The sample in question was CD4+ or CD8+ T cells sorted from blood, obtained in a trial of the OX40 agonist ivuxolimab. The genes are TRBV6-5 and TRBJ1-1, with D perhaps matching TRBD1 (5 bases). The sequence derives from an adult with an advanced solid tumor such as melanoma, head and neck, liver or kidney cancer. The CDR3 reads CASSYGTLLNTEAFF. CDR3 sequence (DNA): TGTGCCAGCAGTTATGGGACGCTCTTGAACACTGAAGCTTTCTTT.